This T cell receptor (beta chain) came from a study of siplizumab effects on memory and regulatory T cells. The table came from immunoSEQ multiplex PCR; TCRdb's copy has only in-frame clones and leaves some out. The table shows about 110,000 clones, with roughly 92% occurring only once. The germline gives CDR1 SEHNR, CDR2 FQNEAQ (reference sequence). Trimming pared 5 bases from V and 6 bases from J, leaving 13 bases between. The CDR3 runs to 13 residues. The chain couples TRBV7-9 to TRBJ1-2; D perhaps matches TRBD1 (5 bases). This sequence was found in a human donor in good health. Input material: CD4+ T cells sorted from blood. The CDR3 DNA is TGTGCCAGCAGCCCCCAAGGGGCGGATGGCTACACCTTC. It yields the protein CASSPQGADGYTF.